These T cell receptor beta chains were read from a single sample in a study of T cells in Graves' hyperthyroidism and ophthalmopathy. TCRdb reanalysed the multiplex PCR reads using MiXCR and keeps one entry per CDR3 protein. The sample lists a few hundred thousand distinct CDR3 sequences; under 60% were seen once. Sample: peripheral blood or thyroid tissue (not recorded which). The receptors shown here come from a young woman with Graves' hyperthyroidism. Each CDR3 is given with its conserved first and last residue. The D gene is left open where the match is weak. A row's size may be missing; if present it is once, few, many or a size class.

>-|many|TRBV6-6|TRBJ1-1
TGTGCCAGCAGCCCGACCCGCCTGGAGAGGGTGAACACTGAAGCTTTCTTT
CASSPTRLERVNTEAFF
>-|many|TRBV20-1|TRBJ2-7
TGCAGTGCTAGAGATCCCGCAGGGCCCTACGAGCAGTACTTC
CSARDPAGPYEQYF
>-|few|TRBV25-1|TRBJ2-3
TGTGCCAGCAGTGAATCTGGCCAGGGTGGCGCAGATACGCAGTATTTT
CASSESGQGGADTQYF
>-|-|TRBV7-3|TRBJ2-1
TGTGCCAGCAGCTCAAGGGGGACTTCAACTTACAATGAGCAGTTCTTC
CASSSRGTSTYNEQFF
>TRBD2|-|TRBV20-1|TRBJ2-1
TGCAGTGCCCGGGACTACACCTCCTACAATGAGCAGTTCTTC
CSARDYTSYNEQFF
>-|-|TRBV5-1|TRBJ2-7
TGCGCCAGCAGCCTTACAAGGGGGGGAACCCTCGAGCAGTACTTC
CASSLTRGGTLEQYF
>TRBD1|-|TRBV29-1|TRBJ1-2
TGCAGCGTGTCCGGGACAGGGGTTCGCGGCTACACCTTC
CSVSGTGVRGYTF
>-|-|TRBV20-1|TRBJ1-5
TGCAGTGCTAGAGATCGGGGAAGGTCCTATCAGCCCCAGCATTTT
CSARDRGRSYQPQHF
>-|many|TRBV12-3/TRBV12-4|TRBJ2-2
TGTGCCAGCAGCAGCCACACAGGGACGAACACCGGGGAGCTGTTTTTT
CASSSHTGTNTGELFF
>TRBD1|many|TRBV15|TRBJ1-2
TGTGCCACCAGCATCAGGGGGGAGGAGTTCGGAGGCTACACCTTC
CATSIRGEEFGGYTF
>-|many|TRBV9|TRBJ2-7
TGTGCCAGCAGCGTAGCAGGGGATAGCTCCTACGAGCAGTACTTC
CASSVAGDSSYEQYF
>TRBD1|many|TRBV7-2|TRBJ1-2
TGTGCCAGCAGCTTAGGCAGGGGGGGATATGGCTACACCTTC
CASSLGRGGYGYTF
>-|once|TRBV2|TRBJ1-5
TGTGCCAGCAGTGTTACAGCCCAGCATTTT
CASSVTAQHF
>TRBD2|-|TRBV5-1|TRBJ2-7
TGCGCCAGCAGCGGACTAGCGGAGGGGCCCGATGAGCAGTACTTC
CASSGLAEGPDEQYF
>-|-|TRBV7-2|TRBJ2-7
TGTGCCAGCAGCCCCAGGGATGAGCAGTACTTC
CASSPRDEQYF
>TRBD2|many|TRBV7-2|TRBJ2-7
TGTGCCAGCAGCTTAGTTTCTTGGCTAGCGGGAGACGAGCAGTACTTC
CASSLVSWLAGDEQYF
>-|many|TRBV29-1|TRBJ1-6
TGCAGCGTTGAAGACGGGGATTCACCCCTCCACTTT
CSVEDGDSPLHF
>TRBD1|many|TRBV20-1|TRBJ2-2
TGCAGTGCTACTAGGGACAGCGAAGTAACCGGGGAGCTGTTTTTT
CSATRDSEVTGELFF
>-|few|TRBV10-2|TRBJ2-3
TGCGCCAGCAGTGTAGTGACAGATACGCAGTATTTT
CASSVVTDTQYF
>-|-|TRBV7-6|TRBJ2-7
TGTGCCAGCAGCTTAGCGCCCACACGCGCCTACGAGCAGTACTTC
CASSLAPTRAYEQYF
>TRBD2|few|TRBV12-5|TRBJ2-3
TGTGCTAGTGGTTTGCTCCTAGCGGGAGTAGATACGCAGTATTTT
CASGLLLAGVDTQYF
>-|many|TRBV25-1|TRBJ2-7
TGTGCCAGCAGTGAAGTGCCGGGAAACGACGAGCAGTACTTC
CASSEVPGNDEQYF
>TRBD2|-|TRBV7-9|TRBJ2-5
TGTGCCAGCAGCCTCCAAGCGGGAGGGCGCGAGACCCAGTACTTC
CASSLQAGGRETQYF
>TRBD1|many|TRBV29-1|TRBJ2-2
TGCAGCGTTCCCCATCTAGATAGGGGGCGTGGCACCGGGGAGCTGTTTTTT
CSVPHLDRGRGTGELFF
>-|-|TRBV24-1|TRBJ1-2
TGTGCCACCAGTGATTTGCAGCGGTCCTATGGCTACACCTTC
CATSDLQRSYGYTF
>TRBD1|-|TRBV10-3|TRBJ1-3
TGTGCCATCAGTGAGTCTCGACAGGGATCAGGAAACACCATATATTTT
CAISESRQGSGNTIYF
>TRBD1|many|TRBV12-3/TRBV12-4|TRBJ1-6
TGTGCCAGCAGTTTAGTCGGGACAGGGGGTTCACCCCTCCACTTT
CASSLVGTGGSPLHF
>-|-|TRBV5-1|TRBJ1-6
TGCGCCAGCAGCTTAGCTGGGGCTTCGAACTCACCCCTCCACTTT
CASSLAGASNSPLHF
>TRBD1|many|TRBV6-1|TRBJ2-2
TGTGCCAGCAGTGACAGGCCAGGGGGCCGGGAGCTGTTTTTT
CASSDRPGGRELFF
>-|-|TRBV5-1|TRBJ2-5
TGCGCCAGCAGCTTGAGTTGGGGGATGGGGTCCCAGTACTTC
CASSLSWGMGSQYF
>-|-|TRBV7-2|TRBJ1-2
TGTGCCAGCAGCTCAACTGGGGCGGGGGTCTATGGCTACACCTTC
CASSSTGAGVYGYTF
>-|-|TRBV13|TRBJ2-5
TGTGCCAGCAGCTCCGGGAATCAGCCCCAGTACTTC
CASSSGNQPQYF
>-|-|TRBV19|TRBJ2-6
TGTGCCAGTAGGACCGGGACGGGAACTGAAGCTTTC
CASRTGTGTEAF
>-|-|TRBV20-1|TRBJ2-7
TGCAGTGCTACTCGAGCGGGACAGACTGACTACGAGCAGTACTTC
CSATRAGQTDYEQYF
>-|once|TRBV10-3|TRBJ1-1
TGTGCCATCAGCGAGGACGCGGGGTCTGAAGCTTTCTTT
CAISEDAGSEAFF
>-|-|TRBV24-1|TRBJ2-7
TGTGCCACCAGCGATAGGGCAGGGCTGGGCAATGAGCAGTACTTC
CATSDRAGLGNEQYF
>-|-|TRBV4-3|TRBJ2-5
TGCGCCAGCAGCCAAGAAGGGCCGAGTAGCACCTTC
CASSQEGPSSTF
>-|many|TRBV27|TRBJ2-5
TGTGCCAGCAGTAAGCGGACCCAAGAGACCCAGTACTTC
CASSKRTQETQYF
>TRBD2|few|TRBV20-1|TRBJ2-1
TGCAGTGCAACGACGACTAGCGGGATGAGGAATGAGCAGTTCTTC
CSATTTSGMRNEQFF
>-|-|TRBV29-1|TRBJ1-1
TGCAGTTTAGGGACTGAAGCTTTCTTT
CSLGTEAFF
>TRBD2|many|TRBV7-8|TRBJ2-7
TGTGCCAGCAGACCCCGTGGGGCGGGAGGGCCGAGGGAGCAGTACTTC
CASRPRGAGGPREQYF